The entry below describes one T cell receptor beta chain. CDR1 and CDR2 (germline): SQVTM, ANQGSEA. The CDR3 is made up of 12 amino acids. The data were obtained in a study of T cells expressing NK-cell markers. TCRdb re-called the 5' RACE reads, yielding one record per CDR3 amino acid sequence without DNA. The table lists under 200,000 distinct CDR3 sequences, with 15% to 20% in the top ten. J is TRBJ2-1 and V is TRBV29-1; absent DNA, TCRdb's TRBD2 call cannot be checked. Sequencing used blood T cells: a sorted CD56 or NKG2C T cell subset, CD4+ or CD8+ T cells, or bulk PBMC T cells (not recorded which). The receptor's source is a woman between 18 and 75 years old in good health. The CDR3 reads CSVEVYGRARFF.